The next 14 T cell receptor beta chains were all read from a single sample in a study of blood T cell repertoires in COVID-19. TCRdb keeps only in-frame clones here, not all; method: immunoSEQ multiplex PCR. The sample consists of more than 450,000 clones, roughly 87% of them appearing once. The sample taken for sequencing was PBMCs or T cells enriched from blood (not recorded which). These receptor sequences come from a woman under 30 who had recovered from COVID-19.

This clone was seen a single time. V usage is TRBV6-6 and J usage is TRBJ2-7, with TRBD2 matching 7 bases. CDR1 MNHNY and CDR2 SVGAGI come from the germline V gene (reference sequence). V lost 4 bases and J lost 0; bases outside the gene matches: 9. This CDR3 is built from 16 residues. For the CDR3, the DNA is TGTGCCAGCAGTTCGGTATGGGAGGGGAGCTCCTACGAGCAGTACTTC. Protein product: CASSSVWEGSSYEQYF.

The V and J genes are TRBV6-6 and TRBJ2-5; 9 bases line up with TRBD2. Per germline, CDR1 MNHNY and CDR2 SVGAGI (reference sequence). Trimming removed 0 bases from V and 5 bases from J; junction bases left unmatched: 7. The CDR3 extends over 16 amino acids. The CDR3 DNA reads as TGTGCCAGCAGTTACTCGCGGGGGGGCCGTCGGGAGACCCAGTACTTC. It is translated as CASSYSRGGRRETQYF.

This clone was detected only a few times. This chain connects TRBV2 to TRBJ1-1; unclear D gene. The CDR3 length is 11 residues. Trimming shortened V by 8 bases and J by 11 bases, and 15 bases separated the two germline ends. Looked up from germline, CDR1 is SNHLY and CDR2 is FYNNEI. CDR3 protein: CASHVGVRAFF. As DNA, the CDR3 is TGTGCCAGCCACGTGGGCGTGCGCGCTTTCTTT.

This clone was recorded a few times. The rearrangement links TRBV19 to TRBJ1-3; D call uncertain. CDR3 length equals 18 residues. Germline V lookup: CDR1 LNHDA, CDR2 SQIVND (reference sequence). V was clipped by 1 base and J by 0 bases, with 16 bases between them. CDR3 in amino acids: CASSIAPGSFSSGNTIYF. The CDR3 region has the DNA TGTGCCAGTAGTATAGCCCCAGGCAGCTTTTCCTCTGGAAACACCATATATTTT.

The chain joins TRBV3-1 (or the pseudogene TRBV3-2) to TRBJ1-1, with 8 bases matching TRBD1. The germline V gene encodes CDR1 LGHDT and CDR2 YNNKEL (reference sequence). CDR3 size: 15 residues. The V segment lost 2 bases and the J segment 7 bases; nucleotides outside the gene matches: 9. The CDR3 nucleotides are TGTGCCAGCAGCCAAATTGGGACAGGCGGGAGTGAAGCTTTCTTT. Translating gives CASSQIGTGGSEAFF.

The genes are TRBV30 and TRBJ1-5; no definite D call. CDR1 is GTSNPN and CDR2 is SVGIG in the germline V gene (reference sequence). The CDR3 loop spans 14 amino acids. Trimming left V 3 bases short and J 0 bases short, with 9 bases between. CDR3 sequence (DNA): TGTGCCTGGAGCCCAGAAACTAGCAATCAGCCCCAGCATTTT. This encodes CAWSPETSNQPQHF.

This clone was detected only once. CDR3 amino acids: CASGRDTQYF. The CDR3 coding sequence is TGTGCCAGCGGGAGGGATACGCAGTATTTT. V is TRBV16 and J is TRBJ2-3; maybe TRBD2 (6 bases). Per the germline V gene, CDR1 is KGHSY and CDR2 is FQNENV. CDR3 size: 10 residues. The germline V and J ends were trimmed by 8 bases and 6 bases, with 6 bases remaining between them.

The V and J genes are TRBV19 and TRBJ2-7, with TRBD1 matching over 7 bases. The CDR3 sequence is 15 residues long. The germline CDR1 and CDR2 sequences are LNHDA and SQIVND (reference sequence). With 5 bases clipped from V and 2 bases from J, the junction kept 9 bases outside the gene matches. CDR3 nucleotide sequence: TGTGCCAGTAGTCCCTCCAGGACAGGTGCCTACGAGCAGTACTTC. Protein sequence: CASSPSRTGAYEQYF.

The chain links TRBV19 to TRBJ1-4, with D unclear. The CDR3 extends over 13 amino acids. CDR1 and CDR2 from the germline V gene are LNHDA and SQIVND (reference sequence). Trimming removed 1 base from V and 5 bases from J, with 5 bases in between. The CDR3 DNA sequence: TGTGCCAGTAGTATAGGGCAGAATGAAAAACTGTTTTTT. Translation: CASSIGQNEKLFF.

V and J are TRBV9 and TRBJ1-3, with D uncertain. The CDR3 is made up of 15 amino acids. The germline CDR1 and CDR2 sequences are SGDLS and YYNGEE. V lost 3 bases to trimming and J lost 4 bases, with 14 bases between them. The CDR3 region is CASSGPDSRGNTIYF. The CDR3 bases are TGTGCCAGCAGCGGTCCGGACTCACGAGGAAACACCATATATTTT.

V is TRBV6-5 and J is TRBJ1-3; no clear D. Germline-derived CDR1 and CDR2 are MNHEY and SVGAGI. V dropped 6 bases and J dropped 8 bases, with 17 bases sitting between them. The CDR3 is made up of 14 amino acids. In nucleotides, the CDR3 is TGTGCCAGCAGCGGCGTCGTTAGCTTGGACACCATATATTTT. Translation: CASSGVVSLDTIYF.

The chain carries TRBV5-1 and TRBJ2-3; no clear D gene. The CDR3 runs to 14 residues. Germline lookup yields CDR1 SGHRS and CDR2 YFSETQ. The ends were cut back, 0 bases at V and 6 bases at J, with 11 bases in the middle. The CDR3 DNA is TGCGCCAGCAGCTTGGCCCCTCCCTCCGATACGCAGTATTTT. The encoded protein is CASSLAPPSDTQYF.

The chain has TRBV29-1 and TRBJ2-1; tentative D call: TRBD2 (5 bases). Per germline, CDR1 SQVTM and CDR2 ANQGSEA. V lost 0 bases to trimming and J lost 2 bases, with 11 bases between them. This CDR3 has 15 residues. The DNA of the CDR3 is TGCAGCGTTGAAGATCCGGGAATGACCTACAATGAGCAGTTCTTC. This translates into CSVEDPGMTYNEQFF.

The V call is TRBV29-1, the J call TRBJ1-1; D is perhaps TRBD1 (5 bases). The V end was cut by 6 bases, the J end by 3 bases, with 17 bases between. This CDR3 contains 14 residues. The germline CDR1 and CDR2 sequences are SQVTM and ANQGSEA. CDR3 protein: CSVKGTGGDTEAFF. CDR3 DNA: TGCAGCGTGAAGGGCACGGGGGGGGACACTGAAGCTTTCTTT.